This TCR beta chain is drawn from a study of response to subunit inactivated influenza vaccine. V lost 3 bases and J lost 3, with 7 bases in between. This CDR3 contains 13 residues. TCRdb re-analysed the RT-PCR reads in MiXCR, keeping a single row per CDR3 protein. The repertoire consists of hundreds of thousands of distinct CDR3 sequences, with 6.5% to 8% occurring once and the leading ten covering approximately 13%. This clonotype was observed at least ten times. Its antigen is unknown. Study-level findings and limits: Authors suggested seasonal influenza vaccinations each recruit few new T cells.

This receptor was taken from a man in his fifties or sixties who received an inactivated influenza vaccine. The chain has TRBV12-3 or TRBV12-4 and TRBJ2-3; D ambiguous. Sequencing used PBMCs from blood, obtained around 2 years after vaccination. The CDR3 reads CASSFQETDTQYF. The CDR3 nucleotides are TGTGCCAGCAGTTTTCAGGAGACAGATACGCAGTATTTT.